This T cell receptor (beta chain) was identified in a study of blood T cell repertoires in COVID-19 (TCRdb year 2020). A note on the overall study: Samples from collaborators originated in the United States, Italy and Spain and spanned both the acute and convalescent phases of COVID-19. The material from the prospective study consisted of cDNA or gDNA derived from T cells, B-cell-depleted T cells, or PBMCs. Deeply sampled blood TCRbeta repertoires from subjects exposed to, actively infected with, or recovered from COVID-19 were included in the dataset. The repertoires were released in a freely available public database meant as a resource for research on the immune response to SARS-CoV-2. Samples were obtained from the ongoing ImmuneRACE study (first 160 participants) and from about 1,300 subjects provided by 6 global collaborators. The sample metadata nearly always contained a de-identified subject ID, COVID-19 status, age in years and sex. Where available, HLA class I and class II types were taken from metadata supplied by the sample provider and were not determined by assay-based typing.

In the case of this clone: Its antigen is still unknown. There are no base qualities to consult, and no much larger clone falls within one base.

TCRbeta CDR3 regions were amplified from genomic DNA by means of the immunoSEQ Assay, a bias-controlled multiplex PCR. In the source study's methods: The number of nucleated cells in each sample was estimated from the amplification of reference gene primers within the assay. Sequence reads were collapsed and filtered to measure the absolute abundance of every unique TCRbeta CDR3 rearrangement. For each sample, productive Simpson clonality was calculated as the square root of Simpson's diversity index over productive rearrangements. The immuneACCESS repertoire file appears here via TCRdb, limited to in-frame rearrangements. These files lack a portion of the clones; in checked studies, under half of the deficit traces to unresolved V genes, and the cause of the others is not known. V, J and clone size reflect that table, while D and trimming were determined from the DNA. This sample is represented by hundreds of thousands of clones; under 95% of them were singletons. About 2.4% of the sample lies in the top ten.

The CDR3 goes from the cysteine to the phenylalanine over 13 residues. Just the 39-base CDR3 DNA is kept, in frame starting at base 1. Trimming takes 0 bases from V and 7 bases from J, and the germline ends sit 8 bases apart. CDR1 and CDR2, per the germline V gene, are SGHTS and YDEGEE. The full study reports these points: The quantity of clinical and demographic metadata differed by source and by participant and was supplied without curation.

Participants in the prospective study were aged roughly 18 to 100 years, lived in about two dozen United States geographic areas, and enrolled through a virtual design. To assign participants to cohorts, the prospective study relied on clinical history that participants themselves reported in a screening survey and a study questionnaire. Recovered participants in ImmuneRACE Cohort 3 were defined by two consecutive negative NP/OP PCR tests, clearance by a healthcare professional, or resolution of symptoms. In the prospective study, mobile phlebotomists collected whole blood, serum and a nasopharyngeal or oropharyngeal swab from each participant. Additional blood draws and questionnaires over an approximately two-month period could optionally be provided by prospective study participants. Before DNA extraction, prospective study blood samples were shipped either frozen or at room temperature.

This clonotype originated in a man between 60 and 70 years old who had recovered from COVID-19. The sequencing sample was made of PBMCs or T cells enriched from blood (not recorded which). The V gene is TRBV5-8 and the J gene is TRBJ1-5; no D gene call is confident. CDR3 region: CASSLVGVQPQHF. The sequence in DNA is TGTGCCAGCAGCTTGGTCGGAGTACAGCCCCAGCATTTT.